Included here is one T cell receptor beta chain sequence, with context. The data derive from a study of blood T cell repertoires in COVID-19. About the study: PBMCs, B-cell-depleted T cells, or T cells provided the cDNA or gDNA that made up the material.

With 3 bases removed from V and 8 bases from J, the gap between germline ends came to 13 bases. Germline V lookup: CDR1 LNHDA, CDR2 SQIVND (reference sequence). This CDR3 region has 14 residues. Original processing notes: Reference gene primer amplification gave estimated nucleated cell counts. The data were produced by immunoSEQ multiplex PCR, yet TCRdb's version contains in-frame clones alone and is incomplete. The V and J calls and clone size were taken over from that table, and D and trimming were inferred from the DNA. The sample has about 400,000 clones; roughly 90% are singletons. V gene TRBV19 combines with J gene TRBJ1-4; tentative D call: TRBD1 (5 bases). This sequence originates from a woman aged 30 to 39 with acute or convalescent COVID-19. Sequenced input: peripheral blood. This CDR3 is CASSMSEGKEKLFF. The CDR3 DNA follows: TGTGCCAGTAGTATGTCGGAGGGGAAAGAAAAACTGTTTTTT. Full variable domain (rest looked up from reference TRBV19 and TRBJ1-4): DGGITQSPKYLFRKEGQNVTLSCEQNLNHDAMYWYRQDPGQGLRLIYYSQIVNDFQKGDIAEGYSVSREKKESFPLTVTSAQKNPTAFYLCASSMSEGKEKLFFGSGTQLSVL.